The 6 T cell receptor beta chains in this list originate from one sample, sequenced in a study of T cell responses to AZD1222 COVID-19 vaccine. Profiled with immunoSEQ multiplex PCR; TCRdb holds only in-frame clones, not every one. The sample records some 100,000 clones, roughly nine tenths being singletons. The sample was peripheral blood, taken on day 0 of AZD1222 vaccination. These receptors were collected from an adult in good health.

The chain employs TRBV7-9 and TRBJ2-3; TRBD1 matches at 9 bases. The CDR3 runs 14 residues. The V and J ends lost 8 bases and 2 bases, in that order; junction bases with no gene match: 5. Germline-derived CDR1 and CDR2 are SEHNR and FQNEAQ (reference sequence). The CDR3 nucleotides are TGTGCCAGCTTGGGACAGGGCCTCACAGATACGCAGTATTTT. Amino acids: CASLGQGLTDTQYF.

V and J are TRBV5-4 and TRBJ2-5; D may match TRBD1 or TRBD2 (6 bases each). From germline, CDR1 is SGHNT and CDR2 YYREEE (reference sequence). Between the trimmed V and J ends, which lost 5 bases and 5 bases, there was a span of 13 bases. The CDR3 is made up of 13 amino acids. The CDR3 loop is CASSGGGLETQYF. For the CDR3, the DNA is TGTGCCAGCAGTGGAGGGGGGTTGGAGACCCAGTACTTC.

The chain has TRBV27 and TRBJ2-1; unclear D gene. The germline V gene has CDR1 MNHEY and CDR2 SMNVEV (reference sequence). The CDR3 runs to 11 residues. V was shortened by 7 bases and J by 8 bases, with 9 bases between the two germline ends. CDR3 loop: CASIEGYEQFF. The CDR3 DNA is TGTGCCAGCATTGAAGGGTATGAGCAGTTCTTC.

The chain combines TRBV11-2 with TRBJ1-2; 11 bases are a match to TRBD1. Germline V gives CDR1 SGHAT, CDR2 FQNNGV. This CDR3 contains 13 residues. With 4 bases clipped from V and 6 bases from J, the junction kept 1 base outside the gene matches. The chain's CDR3 is CASSWDRGNGYTF. CDR3 nucleotide sequence: TGTGCCAGCAGCTGGGACAGGGGGAATGGCTACACCTTC.

This clone was detected once. J is TRBJ1-4 and V is TRBV18, with TRBD1 matching over 8 bases. The V and J ends lost 1 base and 8 bases, in that order; junction bases with no gene match: 3. Germline values: CDR1 KGHSH, CDR2 LQKENI. The CDR3 consists of 14 residues. This chain's CDR3 is CASSPRTGTEKLFF. CDR3 coding DNA: TGTGCCAGCTCACCACGGACAGGGACAGAAAAACTGTTTTTT. Filled out from reference TRBV18 and TRBJ1-4, the complete variable domain reads NAGVMQNPRHLVRRRGQEARLRCSPMKGHSHVYWYRQLPEEGLKFMVYLQKENIIDESGMPKERFSAEFPKEGPSILRIQQVVRGDSAAYFCASSPRTGTEKLFFGSGTQLSVL.

This clone was seen a handful of times. The rearrangement uses TRBV5-1 and TRBJ2-5; weak D call: TRBD2 (5 bases). Per the germline V gene, CDR1 is SGHRS and CDR2 is YFSETQ. The CDR3 has 16 residues. V lost 0 bases to trimming and J lost 0 bases, with 12 bases between them. CDR3 DNA: TGCGCCAGCAGCTTGGCGGGGTTACCGTACCAAGAGACCCAGTACTTC. This encodes CASSLAGLPYQETQYF.